This entry is about one T cell receptor beta chain. Antigen specificity is unknown. Researchers ran the PCR with 60 Vbeta and 13 Jbeta primers. In the source study's methods: There were around 80 million unique TCR beta chains by a later count, and some 11 million of them were shared. Sequenced by immunoSEQ multiplex PCR; TCRdb stores in-frame clones only, minus some. D and trimming were read from the DNA, whereas the V and J calls and clone size are those reported in that table. The repertoire consists of some 200,000 clones, with 65% to 85% occurring once and the leading ten covering roughly 2.7%. These data belong to a study of cytomegalovirus exposure and HLA in healthy donors. Study outcomes and limitations: Some TCR beta chains (roughly 160 of them) were listed as cytomegalovirus-associated. Rare sequences made up most TCRs, while some public TCRs were found in many donors. Roughly uniform sequencing depth across donors was assumed, possibly incorrectly.

Sequenced material: PBMCs. This clonotype originated in a female donor in good health and CMV-seronegative.

In nucleotides, the CDR3 is TGCAGCGTTGCGGGTAATTTAGGAGGGCGTTCTTACGAGCAGTACTTC. It codes for CSVAGNLGGRSYEQYF. The rearrangement links TRBV29-1 to TRBJ2-7; perhaps TRBD2 as D (6 bases). V was clipped by 4 bases and J by 4 bases, with 23 bases between them. Germline V gives CDR1 SQVTM, CDR2 ANQGSEA. The CDR3 contains 16 residues.